This TCR beta chain was sequenced for a study of T cells after posttransplantation cyclophosphamide. Overall study results and limits: Blood and skin or GI T cell repertoires showed limited TRB overlap. Recipient CMV seropositivity and CMV reactivation strongly tracked TRB clonality.

Per germline, CDR1 SGHTA and CDR2 FQGNSA. CDR3 length equals 15 residues. V shed 6 bases, J shed 6 bases, and the junction held 7 bases outside the gene matches. Only in-frame clones appear in the TCRdb table, and some are missing; sequencing was by immunoSEQ multiplex PCR. Found here are 35,000 to 40,000 clones, around 78% of them singletons; the top ten hold roughly 8.1%. About this clone itself: Its antigen is not known.

Busulfan-fludarabine conditioning, marrow transplant, and cyclophosphamide on days +3 and +4 were administered. The receptor comes from a female patient between 40 and 55 years old who received an allogeneic stem cell transplant from a related donor, was CMV-positive, and had no GVHD. Some of these T cells may belong to the graft donor. The chain couples TRBV7-2 to TRBJ1-6, with 8 positions matching TRBD1. Sample: CD4+ T cells sorted from blood, taken around 2,000 days after a stem cell transplant with posttransplant cyclophosphamide. CDR3 residues: CASSRDRTANSPLHF. The DNA of the CDR3 is TGTGCCAGCAGTCGGGACAGGACCGCTAATTCACCCCTCCACTTT.